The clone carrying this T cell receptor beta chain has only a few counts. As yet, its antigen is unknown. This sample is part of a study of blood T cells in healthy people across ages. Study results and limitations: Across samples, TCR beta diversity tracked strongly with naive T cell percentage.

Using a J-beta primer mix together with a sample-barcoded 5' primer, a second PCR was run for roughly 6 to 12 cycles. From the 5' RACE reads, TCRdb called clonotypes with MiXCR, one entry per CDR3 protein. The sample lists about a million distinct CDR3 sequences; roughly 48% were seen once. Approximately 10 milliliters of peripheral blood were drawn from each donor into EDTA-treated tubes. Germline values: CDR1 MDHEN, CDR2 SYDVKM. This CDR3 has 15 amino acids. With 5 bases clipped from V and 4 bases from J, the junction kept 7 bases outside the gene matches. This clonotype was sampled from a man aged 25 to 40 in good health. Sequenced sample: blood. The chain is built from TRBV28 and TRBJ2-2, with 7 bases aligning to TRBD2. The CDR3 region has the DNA TGTGCCAGCAGTACCCGATGGGGGGGCACCGGGGAGCTGTTTTTT. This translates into CASSTRWGGTGELFF.